The sequence of this T cell receptor (beta chain) was determined in a study of blood T cell repertoires in COVID-19 (dated by TCRdb to the early 2020s). Study-level background: The collaborator samples originated in the United States, Italy and Spain and spanned the acute and convalescent phases of COVID-19. The prospective study material was composed of cDNA or gDNA derived from T cells, B-cell-depleted T cells, or PBMCs. Sample metadata almost always included a de-identified subject ID, COVID-19 status, age in years and sex. The repertoires were released in a freely available public database meant as a resource for research on the immune response to SARS-CoV-2. The dataset comprised deeply sampled blood TCRbeta repertoires from subjects exposed to, actively infected with, or recovered from COVID-19. The samples were drawn from the first 160 participants of the ongoing ImmuneRACE study and from 1,254 subjects provided by 6 global collaborators. HLA class I and class II types, where available, came from metadata supplied by the sample provider rather than from assay-based typing. The paper as a whole reports these results and caveats: How much clinical and demographic metadata was included differed by source and by participant, and the metadata was provided uncurated.

Each collaborating institution followed its own protocols to collect whole blood in K2EDTA tubes. For TCRbeta analysis, collaborators shipped samples in one of three forms: frozen whole blood, isolated PBMCs, or DNA extracted from either of those sample types. Worth noting for this clone: Its cognate antigen has yet to be identified. It has no much larger one-base neighbor in the sample; base qualities were not kept.

In the germline V gene (reference sequence), CDR1 corresponds to LNHDA and CDR2 to SQIVND. V loses 10 bases of germline sequence and J loses 7 bases, and the interval between the two ends is 17 bases. The CDR3 measures 13 amino acids from cysteine to phenylalanine. Of the read, only the CDR3 DNA is kept; its 39 bases are in frame from base 1. TCRbeta CDR3 regions were amplified from genomic DNA by means of the immunoSEQ Assay, a bias-controlled multiplex PCR. As for the original processing: The number of nucleated cells in each sample was estimated by amplification of reference gene primers within the assay. To quantify the absolute abundance of each unique TCRbeta CDR3 rearrangement, sequence reads were collapsed and filtered. For each sample, productive Simpson clonality was calculated by taking the square root of Simpson's diversity index across productive rearrangements. The source is immuneACCESS, and TCRdb retained only in-frame sequences with V and J called. Part of the clones is not carried over; for the studies checked, unresolved V genes explain less than half of this, and the remainder is unexplained. The V and J calls and clone size come from that table; D and trimming were worked out from the DNA. The sample profile shows 130,000 or so clones; roughly 80% of them were found once. Together, the top ten hold 16% of the sample.

The sequenced sample was peripheral blood. The sequence derives from a man aged 45-65 years with acute or convalescent COVID-19. This chain is built from TRBV19 and TRBJ1-5, with an unclear D gene assignment. The DNA sequence is as follows: TGTGCCACCGCAGAGGGAGCGCGGCAGCCCCAGCATTTT. Translated, this gives CATAEGARQPQHF.